These 23 T cell receptor beta chains share one sample of origin, sequenced in a study of blood T cell repertoires in COVID-19. Method: immunoSEQ multiplex PCR; TCRdb's copy keeps in-frame clones and lacks some. The sample includes about 75,000 clones, 88% of them seen just once. Sequenced material: peripheral blood. The receptor source for this set is a human donor in a cohort sampled during active COVID-19.

The gene calls are TRBV30 and TRBJ2-3; TRBD2 might be the D (6 bases). CDR1 GTSNPN and CDR2 SVGIG come from the germline V gene (reference sequence). The V gene lost 4 bases and the J gene lost 2 bases, with 13 bases spanning the gap. This CDR3 comprises 14 residues. The CDR3 DNA follows: TGTGCCTGGACGTCGGGACTTAACACAGATACGCAGTATTTT. Translation: CAWTSGLNTDTQYF.

In this sample, this clone turned up a few times. The chain has TRBV19 and TRBJ1-1; 10 bases line up with TRBD1. CDR1 is LNHDA, CDR2 SQIVND, per germline (reference sequence). The CDR3 has 15 residues. Losses at the gene ends were 7 bases for V and 0 bases for J; bases not matched to a gene: 5. The CDR3 sequence: CASIDRGQLNTEAFF. The CDR3 DNA follows: TGTGCCAGTATCGACAGGGGGCAACTGAACACTGAAGCTTTCTTT.

This sequence joins TRBV4-1 and TRBJ1-2; D not resolved. This CDR3 is 15 amino acids long. Germline V gene lookup returns CDR1 MGHRA and CDR2 YSYEKL. Trimming pared 0 bases from V and 1 base from J, leaving 9 bases between. The CDR3: CASSQDRRFNYGYTF. In DNA, the CDR3 is TGCGCCAGCAGCCAAGACAGAAGATTTAACTATGGCTACACCTTC.

This clone has a single count. V is TRBV7-9 and J is TRBJ2-7; 8 bases map to TRBD1. CDR3 size: 18 residues. Germline-derived CDR1 and CDR2 are SEHNR and FQNEAQ (reference sequence). V trimming: 1 base; J trimming: 5 bases; junction bases outside the gene matches: 16. CDR3 in DNA: TGTGCCAGCAGCTTAGGAGGGACAGGCACCGCGGTAATCCACGAGCAGTACTTC. Translated, it gives CASSLGGTGTAVIHEQYF.

As concerns this clone: This clone may be a read error of a much larger clone one base away. The chain combines TRBV6-5 with TRBJ2-5; D gene ambiguous. Trimming took 4 bases from V and 5 from J, leaving 5 bases between them. CDR3 size: 11 residues. The V gene's germline CDR1 is MNHEY and CDR2 SVGAGI. The CDR3 loop reads CASSFGETQYF. CDR3 sequence (DNA): TGTGCCAGCAGTTTCGGGGAGACCCAGTACTTC.

This chain joins TRBV5-4 and TRBJ2-5; the D is unclear. The germline CDR1 and CDR2 sequences are SGHNT and YYREEE (reference sequence). V lost 2 bases, J lost 3 bases, and 5 bases lay in between. CDR3 size: 12 residues. The CDR3 is CASSLLKETQYF. As DNA, the CDR3 is TGTGCCAGCAGCTTACTAAAAGAGACCCAGTACTTC.

The rearrangement uses TRBV5-1 and TRBJ2-7, with 8 bases identical to TRBD1. Germline assignment: CDR1 SGHRS and CDR2 YFSETQ. CDR3 size: 14 residues. V was pared by 3 bases and J by 2 bases, with 4 bases of the junction left unmatched. The CDR3 DNA is TGCGCCAGCAGCTCCGGGACAGGAACCTACGAGCAGTACTTC. Translating gives CASSSGTGTYEQYF.

This chain links TRBV6-6 with TRBJ2-1; 10 bases match TRBD2. With V trimmed by 6 bases and J by 7 bases, 6 bases remained unmatched. The CDR3 covers 14 residues. Germline V gene sequence: CDR1 MNHNY, CDR2 SVGAGI (reference sequence). The CDR3 nucleotides are TGTGCCAGCAGGGAGCGGGGGGGCCGAAATGAGCAGTTCTTC. Its translation is CASRERGGRNEQFF.

The chain carries TRBV7-2 and TRBJ2-1; 9 nucleotides match TRBD1. This CDR3 is built from 12 residues. V gave up 5 bases and J gave up 11 bases; unmatched junction bases: 4. Germline V gene sequence: CDR1 SGHTA, CDR2 FQGNSA. CDR3 sequence reads: CASSQTGGQQFF. In DNA, the CDR3 is TGTGCCAGCAGCCAAACAGGGGGCCAGCAGTTCTTC.

J is TRBJ2-2 and V is TRBV11-2; 16 nucleotides line up with TRBD2. CDR1 and CDR2 from the germline V gene are SGHAT and FQNNGV. The V and J ends lost 1 base and 7 bases, in that order; junction bases with no gene match: 6. The CDR3 is 18 amino acids. CDR3 in DNA: TGTGCCAGCAGCTTAGGCGGGACTAGCGGGAGGGCCGGCGGGGAGCTGTTTTTT. Translation: CASSLGGTSGRAGGELFF.

This chain links TRBV28 with TRBJ2-5, with D perhaps TRBD1 (5 bases). The V gene lost 2 bases and the J gene lost 0 bases, with 13 bases spanning the gap. The CDR3 has 16 amino acids. Germline CDR1 reads MDHEN; CDR2 reads SYDVKM. For the CDR3, the DNA is TGTGCCAGCAGTTTAGTAGGCTCAGGGAACCAAGAGACCCAGTACTTC. Its translation is CASSLVGSGNQETQYF.

The J gene is TRBJ1-6, the V gene TRBV10-3, with TRBD1 matching 8 bases. There are 13 residues in the CDR3. The V and J ends lost 4 bases and 7 bases, in that order; junction bases with no gene match: 0. CDR1 and CDR2 (germline): ENHRY, SYGVKD. CDR3 in DNA: TGTGCCATCAGTGGGACAGGGAATTCACCCCTCCACTTT. Its translation: CAISGTGNSPLHF.

This sequence joins TRBV4-1 and TRBJ2-4; tentatively, D is TRBD2 (7 bases). Deletions cut 0 bases from V and 5 bases from J, with 17 bases between. The CDR3 is 17 amino acids. The germline V gene has CDR1 MGHRA and CDR2 YSYEKL. The CDR3 loop reads CASSQDKVGGGENIQYF. In nucleotides, the CDR3 is TGCGCCAGCAGCCAAGATAAAGTGGGAGGGGGAGAAAACATTCAGTACTTC.

The rearrangement links TRBV4-1 to TRBJ2-1; 11 nucleotides agree with TRBD2. J was trimmed by 7 bases and V by 5 bases; bases with no gene match: 4. This CDR3 has 14 residues. Per the germline V gene, CDR1 is MGHRA and CDR2 is YSYEKL. The chain's CDR3 is CASSVRTSGNEQFF. In DNA, the CDR3 is TGCGCCAGCAGCGTTCGGACTAGCGGGAATGAGCAGTTCTTC.

This chain uses TRBV4-1 with TRBJ1-4; D is uncertain. The V and J ends lost 4 bases and 7 bases respectively, with 7 bases between them. From germline, CDR1 is MGHRA and CDR2 YSYEKL. This CDR3 contains 12 residues. Written as DNA, the CDR3 is TGCGCCAGCAGCCCCCCCTTTGAAAAACTGTTTTTT. Translation gives CASSPPFEKLFF.

The chain recombines TRBV19 with TRBJ2-7; perhaps TRBD1 as D (6 bases). Germline-derived CDR1 and CDR2 are LNHDA and SQIVND (reference sequence). The CDR3 is made up of 15 amino acids. Trimming removed 5 bases from V and 2 bases from J, with 16 bases in between. The CDR3 sequence is CASSSKQGQAYEQYF. The CDR3, as DNA: TGTGCCAGTAGTTCCAAACAGGGTCAAGCCTACGAGCAGTACTTC.

The V gene is TRBV5-1, the J gene TRBJ2-1; 7 nucleotides align to TRBD1. The CDR3 is 17 amino acids. Germline V CDR1 and CDR2: SGHRS, YFSETQ. With 5 bases clipped from V and 4 bases from J, the junction kept 15 bases outside the gene matches. The CDR3 DNA reads TGCGCCAGCAGACGACAGGGACCGGGTCCCACGTACAATGAGCAGTTCTTC. Translating it yields CASRRQGPGPTYNEQFF.

The chain carries TRBV4-1 and TRBJ1-4; 7 nucleotides match TRBD1. This CDR3 has 15 residues. From germline, CDR1 is MGHRA and CDR2 YSYEKL. With V trimmed by 1 base and J by 8 bases, 7 bases remained unmatched. The CDR3 sequence: CASSQGKGAGEKLFF. CDR3 coding DNA: TGCGCCAGCAGCCAAGGAAAGGGGGCCGGCGAAAAACTGTTTTTT.

The chain has TRBV27 and TRBJ2-1; TRBD2 agrees at 15 bases. Per the germline V gene, CDR1 is MNHEY and CDR2 is SMNVEV (reference sequence). V gave up 7 bases and J gave up 10 bases; unmatched junction bases: 8. This CDR3 comprises 15 residues. DNA of the CDR3: TGTGCCAGCACCCCCTGGGGGACTAGCGGGAGGGAGCAGTTCTTC. Its protein product is CASTPWGTSGREQFF.

The chain links TRBV19 to TRBJ2-6; the D is unclear. The germline V and J ends were trimmed by 6 bases and 0 bases, with 6 bases remaining between them. The CDR3 contains 14 residues. Germline V CDR1 and CDR2: LNHDA, SQIVND (reference sequence). CDR3 amino acids: CASRDTSGANVLTF. The CDR3 DNA reads TGTGCCAGTAGAGACACCTCTGGGGCCAACGTCCTGACTTTC. The whole variable domain, filled in from reference TRBV19 and TRBJ2-6, reads DGGITQSPKYLFRKEGQNVTLSCEQNLNHDAMYWYRQDPGQGLRLIYYSQIVNDFQKGDIAEGYSVSREKKESFPLTVTSAQKNPTAFYLCASRDTSGANVLTFGAGSRLTVL.

The chain joins TRBV7-2 to TRBJ2-3; TRBD2 agrees at 10 bases. The CDR3 has 16 residues. Losses at the gene ends were 4 bases for V and 1 base for J; bases not matched to a gene: 5. Germline CDR1 and CDR2: SGHTA and FQGNSA. The CDR3 coding sequence is TGTGCCAGCAGCTCCATAGCGGGAGGCCGCACAGATACGCAGTATTTT. It is translated as CASSSIAGGRTDTQYF.

J is TRBJ2-7 and V is TRBV3-1 (or the pseudogene TRBV3-2); possible D gene TRBD2, 5 bases. Deletions cut 3 bases from V and 3 bases from J, with 9 bases between. Germline V gives CDR1 LGHDT, CDR2 YNNKEL (reference sequence). The CDR3 length is 13 residues. The CDR3 coding sequence is TGTGCCAGCAGCCACAGAGCGGTCTACGAGCAGTACTTC. Its translation is CASSHRAVYEQYF.

The V call is TRBV6-5, the J call TRBJ2-7, with TRBD1 matching 10 bases. V dropped 2 bases and J dropped 3; count of bases not matched to a gene: 1. CDR3 size: 14 residues. Per germline, CDR1 MNHEY and CDR2 SVGAGI. This CDR3 reads CASSYGQGVYEQYF. DNA of the CDR3: TGTGCCAGCAGTTACGGACAGGGGGTCTACGAGCAGTACTTC.